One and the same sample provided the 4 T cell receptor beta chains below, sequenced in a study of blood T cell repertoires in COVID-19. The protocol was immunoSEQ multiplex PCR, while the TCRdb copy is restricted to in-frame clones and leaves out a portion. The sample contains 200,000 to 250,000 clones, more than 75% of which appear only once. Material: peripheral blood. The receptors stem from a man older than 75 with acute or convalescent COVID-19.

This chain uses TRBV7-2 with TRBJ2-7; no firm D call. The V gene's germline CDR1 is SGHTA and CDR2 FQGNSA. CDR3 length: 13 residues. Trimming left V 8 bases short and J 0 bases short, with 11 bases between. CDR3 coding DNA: TGTGCCAGCTCATCGGTCCCCTCCTACGAGCAGTACTTC. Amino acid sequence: CASSSVPSYEQYF.

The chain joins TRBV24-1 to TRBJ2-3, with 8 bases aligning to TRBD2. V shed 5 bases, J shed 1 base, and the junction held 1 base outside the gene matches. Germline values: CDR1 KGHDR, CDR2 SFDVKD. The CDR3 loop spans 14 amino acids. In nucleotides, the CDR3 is TGTGCCACCAGTGCAGCGGGGGGCACAGATACGCAGTATTTT. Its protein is CATSAAGGTDTQYF.

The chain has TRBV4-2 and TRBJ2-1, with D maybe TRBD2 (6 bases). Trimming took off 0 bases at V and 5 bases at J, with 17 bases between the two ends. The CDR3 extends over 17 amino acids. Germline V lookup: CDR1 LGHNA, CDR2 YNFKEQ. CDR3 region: CASSQDGDWGGDNEQFF. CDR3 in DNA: TGTGCCAGCAGCCAAGATGGGGACTGGGGAGGAGACAATGAGCAGTTCTTC.

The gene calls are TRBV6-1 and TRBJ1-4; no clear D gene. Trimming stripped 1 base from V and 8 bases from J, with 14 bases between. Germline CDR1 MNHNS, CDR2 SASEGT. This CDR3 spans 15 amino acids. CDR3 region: CASSEERGFSEKLFF. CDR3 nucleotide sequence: TGTGCCAGCAGTGAAGAAAGAGGGTTTTCGGAAAAACTGTTTTTT.